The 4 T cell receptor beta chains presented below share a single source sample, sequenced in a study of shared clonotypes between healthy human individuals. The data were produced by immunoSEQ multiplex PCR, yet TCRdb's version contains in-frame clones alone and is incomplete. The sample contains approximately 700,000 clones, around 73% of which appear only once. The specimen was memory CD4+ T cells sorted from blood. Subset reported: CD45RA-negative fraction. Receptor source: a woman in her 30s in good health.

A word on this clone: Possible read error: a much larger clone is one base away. In nucleotides, the CDR3 is TGTGCCAGCAGTGGACAGATCTACGAGCAGTACTTC. As protein: CASSGQIYEQYF. The chain is built from TRBV6-1 and TRBJ2-7; perhaps TRBD1 as D (5 bases). V lost 4 bases and J 3 bases, leaving 7 bases between the germline ends. Germline lookup yields CDR1 MNHNS and CDR2 SASEGT. The CDR3 has 12 residues.

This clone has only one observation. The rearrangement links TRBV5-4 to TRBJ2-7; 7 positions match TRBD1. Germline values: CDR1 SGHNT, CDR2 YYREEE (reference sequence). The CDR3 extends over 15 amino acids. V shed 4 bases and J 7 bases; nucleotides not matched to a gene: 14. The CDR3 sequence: CASSHPGTVPREQYF. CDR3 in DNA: TGTGCCAGCAGCCATCCCGGGACAGTGCCTCGGGAGCAGTACTTC.

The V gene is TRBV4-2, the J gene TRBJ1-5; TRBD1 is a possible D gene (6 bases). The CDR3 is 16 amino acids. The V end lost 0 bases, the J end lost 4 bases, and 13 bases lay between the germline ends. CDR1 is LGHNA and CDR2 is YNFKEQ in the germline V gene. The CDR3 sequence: CASSQDLFQGNQPQHF. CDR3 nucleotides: TGTGCCAGCAGCCAAGATCTATTCCAGGGGAATCAGCCCCAGCATTTT.

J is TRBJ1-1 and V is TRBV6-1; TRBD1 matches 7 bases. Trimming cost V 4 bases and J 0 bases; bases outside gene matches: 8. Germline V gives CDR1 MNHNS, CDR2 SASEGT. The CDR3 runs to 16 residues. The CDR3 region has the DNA TGTGCCAGCAGTGGGGGACAGATCCTACTGAACACTGAAGCTTTCTTT. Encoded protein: CASSGGQILLNTEAFF.